This TCR beta chain was identified in a study of shared clonotypes between healthy human individuals. The protocol was immunoSEQ multiplex PCR, while the TCRdb copy is restricted to in-frame clones and leaves out a portion. The sample holds about 2.4 million clones, approximately 93% seen once. This sequence was found in a young man in good health. Some clones in this sample may be carry-over from other donors' samples. Material: naive CD4+ T cells from PBMCs. Subset of the sample: CD45RA+ positively selected.

The CDR3 here is CASSLAGGRVSYEQYF. The CDR3 DNA follows: TGTGCCAGCAGCTTAGCCGGCGGGAGGGTCTCCTACGAGCAGTACTTC. The V and J genes are TRBV11-2 and TRBJ2-7; 9 bases align to TRBD2. The CDR3 is 16 residues long. Germline-derived CDR1 and CDR2 are SGHAT and FQNNGV. After removal of 1 base from V and 0 bases from J, the junction contained 4 bases not matched to a gene.